This T cell receptor beta chain emerged from a study of cytomegalovirus exposure and HLA in healthy donors. For the study at large: An earlier analysis identified approximately 120 million unique TCR beta sequences in some 180 million T cells. Study results and caveats: It was likely that a cluster of highly shared sequence variants was a sequencing artifact. Reports indicate that TCR beta sequences accurately predicted the HLA-A and HLA-B alleles of most subjects. On later analysis, the bulk of CMV-associated TCR beta chains appeared to be HLA-restricted.

A note on this clone: Antigen specificity is unknown.

The CDR3 runs 14 residues. V was pared by 4 bases and J by 1 base, with 10 bases between. The germline V gene has CDR1 SEHNR and CDR2 FQNEAQ (reference sequence). Primers included in the PCR were 60 Vbeta and 13 Jbeta primers. Here immunoSEQ multiplex PCR was the method, and the copy in TCRdb shows in-frame clones only, minus some. The sample data list 70,000 to 100,000 clones. V and J are TRBV7-9 and TRBJ2-5; TRBD1 might be the D (5 bases). This TCR was sampled from a girl aged 10 to 17 in good health and CMV-seropositive. The sequencing sample was made of PBMCs. The CDR3 region has the DNA TGTGCCAGCAGCTACCGACAGCCCCAAGAGACCCAGTACTTC. Residues: CASSYRQPQETQYF.